One T cell receptor beta chain is described in this entry. As yet, its antigen is unknown. TCRdb's copy holds only in-frame clones and misses some; the assay was immunoSEQ multiplex PCR. This table holds 300,000 to 400,000 clones, approximately 91% found once. This sample was included in a study of cytomegalovirus exposure and HLA in healthy donors. On the study more broadly: The same platform was used for the roughly 120 validation repertoires as for the approximately 610 first-cohort repertoires, as reported in a later analysis.

Per the germline V gene, CDR1 is SGHTA and CDR2 is FQGNSA. Germline trimming cut 1 base from V and 8 bases from J; bases unmatched to any gene: 4. This CDR3 is 14 amino acids long. General study findings and limits: High sensitivity and specificity were reportedly achieved when the classifier diagnosed cytomegalovirus status. Most TCR sequences were rare, but some public TCRs occurred in many donors.

The clonotype was recovered from a man aged 25-45 years in good health and CMV-seronegative. The chain recombines TRBV7-2 with TRBJ1-2; 10 nucleotides agree with TRBD1. Sequencing was carried out using PBMCs. This chain's CDR3 is CASSLGQGAIGYTF. CDR3 nucleotides: TGTGCCAGCAGCTTAGGACAGGGGGCAATAGGCTACACCTTC.